These 9 T cell receptor beta chains were all obtained from the same sample, sequenced in a study of blood T cell repertoires in COVID-19. The protocol was immunoSEQ multiplex PCR, while the TCRdb copy is restricted to in-frame clones and leaves out a portion. The sample lists around 200,000 clones; 84% were seen once. The sample consisted of peripheral blood. The source of these receptors is a human donor in a cohort sampled during active COVID-19.

The chain's CDR3 is CASSYPKNSLSGEKLFF. The CDR3, as DNA: TGTGCCAGCAGTTACCCGAAAAACAGTCTCTCCGGTGAAAAACTGTTTTTT. The rearrangement joins TRBV6-2 or TRBV6-3 to TRBJ1-4; D uncertain. V lost 2 bases, J lost 7 bases, and 20 bases lay in between. CDR1 and CDR2 from the germline V gene are MNHEY and SVGEGT. This CDR3 spans 17 amino acids.

This clone has just one count. V usage is TRBV4-1 and J usage is TRBJ1-2; TRBD1 matches 7 bases. Germline V gives CDR1 MGHRA, CDR2 YSYEKL. J lost 4 bases, V lost 4 bases, and 6 bases had no gene match. The CDR3 loop spans 14 amino acids. The CDR3 is CASSPQGEVYGYTF. Written as DNA, the CDR3 is TGCGCCAGCAGCCCCCAGGGGGAGGTCTATGGCTACACCTTC.

The V and J genes are TRBV11-2 and TRBJ2-7; 7 bases align to TRBD1. The CDR3 contains 16 residues. Trimming at V came to 1 base and at J to 3 bases, leaving 9 bases not matched to a gene. Germline CDR1 and CDR2: SGHAT and FQNNGV. In DNA form, the CDR3 reads TGTGCCAGCAGCTTAGCAGTGGCAGGGGGATACTACGAGCAGTACTTC. Its translation is CASSLAVAGGYYEQYF.

The V and J genes are TRBV5-1 and TRBJ2-2; 9 bases match TRBD1. The CDR3 sequence is 16 residues long. V shed 0 bases and J 5 bases; nucleotides not matched to a gene: 5. Germline assignment: CDR1 SGHRS and CDR2 YFSETQ. CDR3 residues: CASSLATGGITGELFF. As DNA, the CDR3 is TGCGCCAGCAGCTTGGCCACAGGGGGCATTACCGGGGAGCTGTTTTTT.

The V and J genes are TRBV3-1 (or the pseudogene TRBV3-2) and TRBJ1-3; 8 bases fit TRBD1. The J segment lost 3 bases and the V segment lost 1 base, leaving 5 bases of the junction unmatched. The CDR3 runs to 16 residues. Germline loops: CDR1 LGHDT, CDR2 YNNKEL (reference sequence). The CDR3 loop reads CASSQGAGTGGNTIYF. As DNA, the CDR3 is TGTGCCAGCAGCCAAGGAGCCGGGACAGGTGGAAACACCATATATTTT.

The chain recombines TRBV6-5 with TRBJ1-2; TRBD1 agrees at 9 bases. The trim removed 8 bases at V and 9 bases at J, leaving 13 bases unmatched. CDR3 length: 14 amino acids. Germline V gene data show CDR1 as MNHEY and CDR2 as SVGAGI. In nucleotides, the CDR3 is TGTGCCAGCGTTCCGGGACAGGGTTCGATGAGCTACACCTTC. Translation gives CASVPGQGSMSYTF.

The genes are TRBV5-6 and TRBJ1-5; D gene unclear. V was cut by 0 bases and J by 2 bases, with 9 bases left in between. The CDR3 extends over 15 amino acids. Germline V gives CDR1 SGHDT, CDR2 YYEEEE. The CDR3 coding sequence is TGTGCCAGCAGCTTGGGTCCGGCGGGCAATCAGCCCCAGCATTTT. This sequence encodes CASSLGPAGNQPQHF.

This chain joins TRBV5-5 and TRBJ2-4; a weak D match, TRBD1 (6 bases). This CDR3 has 14 amino acids. Germline V gene data show CDR1 as SGHKS and CDR2 as YYEKEE (reference sequence). Trimming left V 0 bases short and J 5 bases short, with 9 bases between. The CDR3 DNA sequence: TGTGCCAGCAGCTTGGGGTGGACAGAAAACATTCAGTACTTC. Amino acids: CASSLGWTENIQYF.

This clone was picked up one time. V is TRBV5-4 and J is TRBJ2-5; perhaps TRBD2 as D (5 bases). Germline CDR1 and CDR2: SGHNT and YYREEE (reference sequence). CDR3 size: 14 residues. Trimming shortened V by 4 bases and J by 0 bases, and 10 bases separated the two germline ends. The CDR3, as DNA: TGTGCCAGCAGCGCCACTAGGAACCAAGAGACCCAGTACTTC. It encodes CASSATRNQETQYF.